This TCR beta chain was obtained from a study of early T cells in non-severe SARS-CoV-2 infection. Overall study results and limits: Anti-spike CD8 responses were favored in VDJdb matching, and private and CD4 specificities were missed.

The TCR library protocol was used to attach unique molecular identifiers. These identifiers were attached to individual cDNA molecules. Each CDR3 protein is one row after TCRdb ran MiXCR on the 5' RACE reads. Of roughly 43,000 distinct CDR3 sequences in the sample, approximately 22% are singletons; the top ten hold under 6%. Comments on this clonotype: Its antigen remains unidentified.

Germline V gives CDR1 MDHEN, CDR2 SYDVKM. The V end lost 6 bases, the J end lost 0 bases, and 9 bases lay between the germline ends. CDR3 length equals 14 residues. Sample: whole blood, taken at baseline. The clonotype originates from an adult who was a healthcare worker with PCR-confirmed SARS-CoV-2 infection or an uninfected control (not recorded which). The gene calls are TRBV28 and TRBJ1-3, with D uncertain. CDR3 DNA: TGTGCCAGCAGGGACGCCGACTCTGGAAACACCATATATTTT. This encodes CASRDADSGNTIYF.